The 8 T cell receptor beta chains listed next were all sequenced from one sample in a study of post-analysis software for immune sequencing data. Findings of the study overall: Patients had higher frequencies than controls of five or six TRBV segments, including TRBV5-6, TRBV5-1 and TRBV20-1.

TCR beta libraries were prepared from cDNA with unique molecular identifiers. MiXCR was run by TCRdb on the PCR reads, yielding one entry per CDR3 protein. The data contain 500,000 to 600,000 distinct CDR3 sequences, 44% of them singletons. Their antigens remain unidentified. Sequenced material: blood. The receptors originated from a girl aged 5-17 years with multiple sclerosis.

This chain joins TRBV10-3 and TRBJ2-7; possibly TRBD1 or TRBD2 for D (5 bases each). The CDR3 spans 17 residues. Germline CDR1 reads ENHRY; CDR2 reads SYGVKD. V lost 4 bases to trimming and J lost 4 bases, with 23 bases between them. This CDR3 reads CAISAELGVPGQYEQYF. The CDR3 DNA reads as TGTGCCATCAGTGCCGAACTAGGGGTTCCAGGGCAGTACGAGCAGTACTTC.

This chain joins TRBV12-3 or TRBV12-4 and TRBJ1-2; D is perhaps TRBD1 (5 bases). V lost 3 bases and J 8 bases, leaving 16 bases between the germline ends. The CDR3 sequence is 14 residues long. The CDR3 sequence: CASSLTVAPRGYTF. The CDR3 DNA reads as TGTGCCAGCAGTTTGACAGTCGCGCCAAGAGGCTACACCTTC.

Only a few counts were recorded for this clonotype. The rearrangement joins TRBV4-1 to TRBJ2-3; no clear D gene. The CDR3 loop spans 15 amino acids. Germline lookup yields CDR1 MGHRA and CDR2 YSYEKL. V was trimmed by 1 base and J by 6 bases, leaving 14 bases between them. The CDR3 DNA reads TGCGCCAGCAGCCAAGTTAAGGTCGGTACGGATACGCAGTATTTT. It yields the protein CASSQVKVGTDTQYF.

The chain carries TRBV29-1 and TRBJ2-7; D unclear. The germline CDR1 and CDR2 sequences are SQVTM and ANQGSEA. Trimming took off 4 bases at V and 0 bases at J, with 13 bases between the two ends. The CDR3 extends over 14 amino acids. The CDR3 loop is CSVGKRHVSYEQYF. CDR3 in DNA: TGCAGCGTTGGTAAGCGTCACGTCTCCTACGAGCAGTACTTC.

The chain recombines TRBV2 with TRBJ1-1, with TRBD1 as a possible D gene (6 bases). V gave up 9 bases and J gave up 1 base, with 15 bases separating them. Germline assignment: CDR1 SNHLY and CDR2 FYNNEI. This CDR3 has 14 amino acids. CDR3 loop: CARGLGQRNTEAFF. Written as DNA, the CDR3 is TGTGCCAGGGGTCTAGGACAGCGGAACACTGAAGCTTTCTTT.

The chain couples TRBV29-1 to TRBJ1-4; 8 bases line up with TRBD1. From germline, CDR1 is SQVTM and CDR2 ANQGSEA. The CDR3 is 15 amino acids. J gave up 0 bases and V 5 bases, and 5 bases lay outside the gene matches. Written as DNA, the CDR3 is TGCAGCGTTACCGGGACAGGTACAACTAATGAAAAACTGTTTTTT. Protein: CSVTGTGTTNEKLFF.

A few counts support this clonotype. The chain couples TRBV11-3 to TRBJ1-6, with D unresolved. The CDR3 is 16 residues long. The germline gives CDR1 SGHNT, CDR2 YENEEA. V was cut by 5 bases and J by 10 bases, with 21 bases left in between. In DNA form, the CDR3 reads TGTGCCAGCAGCCCCAACATCAATCCGGTAGAGTCACCCCTCCACTTT. Its translation is CASSPNINPVESPLHF.

Only a few counts were recorded for this clonotype. The rearrangement joins TRBV15 to TRBJ2-7, with D perhaps matching TRBD1 or TRBD2 (5 bases each). The CDR3 covers 16 residues. Germline CDR1 LNHNV, CDR2 YYDKDF (reference sequence). The V and J ends lost 2 bases and 3 bases respectively, with 17 bases between them. DNA of the CDR3: TGTGCCACCAGCAGATCGGGCTCCGGGGACCTCTACGAGCAGTACTTC. Translating it yields CATSRSGSGDLYEQYF.